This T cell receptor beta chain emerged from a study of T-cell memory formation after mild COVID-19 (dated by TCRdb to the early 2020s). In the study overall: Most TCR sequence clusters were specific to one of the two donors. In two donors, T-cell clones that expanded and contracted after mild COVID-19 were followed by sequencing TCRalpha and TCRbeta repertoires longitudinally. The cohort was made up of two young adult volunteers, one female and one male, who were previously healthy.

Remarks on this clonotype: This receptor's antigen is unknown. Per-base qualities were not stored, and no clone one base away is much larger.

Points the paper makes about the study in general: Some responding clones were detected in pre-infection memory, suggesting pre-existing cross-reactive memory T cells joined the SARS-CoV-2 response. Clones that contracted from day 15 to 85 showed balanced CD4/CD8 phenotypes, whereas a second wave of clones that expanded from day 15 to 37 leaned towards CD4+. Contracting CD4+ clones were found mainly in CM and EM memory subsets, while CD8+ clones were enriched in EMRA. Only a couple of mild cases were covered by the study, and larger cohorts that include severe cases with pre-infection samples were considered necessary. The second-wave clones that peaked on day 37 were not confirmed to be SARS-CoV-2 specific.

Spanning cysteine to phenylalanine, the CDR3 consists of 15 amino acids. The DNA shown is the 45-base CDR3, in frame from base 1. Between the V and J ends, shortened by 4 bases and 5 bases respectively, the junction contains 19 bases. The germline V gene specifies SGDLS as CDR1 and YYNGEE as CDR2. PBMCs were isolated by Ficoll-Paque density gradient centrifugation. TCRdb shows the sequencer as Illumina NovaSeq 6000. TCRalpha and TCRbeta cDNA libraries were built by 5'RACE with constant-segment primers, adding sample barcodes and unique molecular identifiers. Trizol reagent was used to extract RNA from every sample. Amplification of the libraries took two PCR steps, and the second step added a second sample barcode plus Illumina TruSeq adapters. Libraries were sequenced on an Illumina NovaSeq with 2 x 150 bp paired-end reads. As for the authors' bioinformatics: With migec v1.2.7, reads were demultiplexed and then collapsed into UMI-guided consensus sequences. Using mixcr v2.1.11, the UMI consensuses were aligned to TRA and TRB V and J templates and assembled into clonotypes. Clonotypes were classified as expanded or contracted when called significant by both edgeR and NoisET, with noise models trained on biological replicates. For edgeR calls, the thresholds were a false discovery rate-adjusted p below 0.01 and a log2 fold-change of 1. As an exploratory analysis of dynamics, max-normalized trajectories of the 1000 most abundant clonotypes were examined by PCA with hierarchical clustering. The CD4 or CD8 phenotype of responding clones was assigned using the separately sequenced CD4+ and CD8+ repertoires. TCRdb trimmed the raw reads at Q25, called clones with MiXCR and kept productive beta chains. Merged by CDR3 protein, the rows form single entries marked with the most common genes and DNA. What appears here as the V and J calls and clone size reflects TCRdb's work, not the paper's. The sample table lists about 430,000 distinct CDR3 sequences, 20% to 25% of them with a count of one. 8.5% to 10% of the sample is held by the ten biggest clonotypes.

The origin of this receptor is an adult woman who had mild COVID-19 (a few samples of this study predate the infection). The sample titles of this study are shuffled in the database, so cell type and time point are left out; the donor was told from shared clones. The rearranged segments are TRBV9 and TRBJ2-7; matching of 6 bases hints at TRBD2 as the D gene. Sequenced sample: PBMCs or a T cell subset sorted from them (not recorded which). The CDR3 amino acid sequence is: CASSITGTSIHEQYF. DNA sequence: TGTGCCAGCAGCATTACCGGGACTTCCATTCACGAGCAGTACTTC.